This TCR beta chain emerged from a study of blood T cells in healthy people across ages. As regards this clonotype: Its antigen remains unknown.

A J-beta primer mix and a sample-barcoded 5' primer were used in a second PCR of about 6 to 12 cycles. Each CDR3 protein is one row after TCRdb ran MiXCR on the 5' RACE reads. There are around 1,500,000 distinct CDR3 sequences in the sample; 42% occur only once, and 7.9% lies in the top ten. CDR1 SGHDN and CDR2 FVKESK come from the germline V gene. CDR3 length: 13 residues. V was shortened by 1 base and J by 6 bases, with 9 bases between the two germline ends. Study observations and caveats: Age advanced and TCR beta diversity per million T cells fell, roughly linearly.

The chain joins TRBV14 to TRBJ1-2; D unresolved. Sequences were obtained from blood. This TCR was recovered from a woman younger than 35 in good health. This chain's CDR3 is CASSQAPFHGYTF. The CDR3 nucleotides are TGTGCCAGCAGCCAAGCCCCCTTCCATGGCTACACCTTC.